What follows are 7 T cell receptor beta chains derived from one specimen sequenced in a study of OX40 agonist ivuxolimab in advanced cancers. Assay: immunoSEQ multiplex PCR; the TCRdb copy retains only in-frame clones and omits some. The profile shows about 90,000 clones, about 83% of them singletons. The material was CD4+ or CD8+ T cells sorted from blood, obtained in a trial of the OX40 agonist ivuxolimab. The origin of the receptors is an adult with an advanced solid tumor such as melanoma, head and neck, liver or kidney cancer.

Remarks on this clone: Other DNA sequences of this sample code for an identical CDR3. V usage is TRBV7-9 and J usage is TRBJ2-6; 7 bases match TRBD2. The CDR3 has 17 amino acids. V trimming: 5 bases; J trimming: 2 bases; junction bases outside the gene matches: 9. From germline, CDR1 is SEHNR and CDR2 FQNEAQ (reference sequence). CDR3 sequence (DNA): TGTGCCAGCAGCCTAGTTGGGGGGGGGACTGGGGCCAACGTCCTGACTTTC. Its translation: CASSLVGGGTGANVLTF.

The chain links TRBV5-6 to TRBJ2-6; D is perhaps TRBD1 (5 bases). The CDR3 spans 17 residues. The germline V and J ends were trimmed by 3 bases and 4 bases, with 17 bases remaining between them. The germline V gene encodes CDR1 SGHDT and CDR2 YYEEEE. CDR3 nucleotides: TGTGCCAGCAGCTGGGGCATGGGGTCTGACGGGGCCAACGTCCTGACTTTC. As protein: CASSWGMGSDGANVLTF. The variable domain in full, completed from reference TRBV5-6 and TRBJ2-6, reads DAGVTQSPTHLIKTRGQQVTLRCSPKSGHDTVSWYQQALGQGPQFIFQYYEEEERQRGNFPDRFSGHQFPNYSSELNVNALLLGDSALYLCASSWGMGSDGANVLTFGAGSRLTVL.

The CDR3 bases are TGTGCCAGCAGCCCCTACTCTGGAAACACCATATATTTT. Translation: CASSPYSGNTIYF. The J gene is TRBJ1-3, the V gene TRBV7-2; no clear D. CDR3 length equals 13 residues. Germline assignment: CDR1 SGHTA and CDR2 FQGNSA. V dropped 5 bases and J dropped 0 bases, with 5 bases sitting between them.

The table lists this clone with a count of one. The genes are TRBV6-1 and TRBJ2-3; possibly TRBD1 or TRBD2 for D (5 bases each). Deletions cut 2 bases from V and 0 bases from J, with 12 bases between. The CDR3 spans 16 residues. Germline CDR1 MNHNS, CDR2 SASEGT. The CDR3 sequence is CASSELPGPSTDTQYF. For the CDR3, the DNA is TGTGCCAGCAGTGAATTGCCGGGGCCTAGCACAGATACGCAGTATTTT.

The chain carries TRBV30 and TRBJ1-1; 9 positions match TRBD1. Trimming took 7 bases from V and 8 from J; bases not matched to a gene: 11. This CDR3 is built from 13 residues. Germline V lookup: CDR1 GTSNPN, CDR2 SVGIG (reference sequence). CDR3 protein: CAFNRDRVAEAFF. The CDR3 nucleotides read TGTGCCTTTAACCGGGACAGGGTGGCCGAAGCTTTCTTT.

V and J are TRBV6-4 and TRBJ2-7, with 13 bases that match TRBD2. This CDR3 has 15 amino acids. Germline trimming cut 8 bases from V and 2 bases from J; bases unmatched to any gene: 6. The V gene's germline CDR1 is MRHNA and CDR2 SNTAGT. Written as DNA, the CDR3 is TGTGCCAGCCCTTGGACTAGCGGGAGTCCCTACGAGCAGTACTTC. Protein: CASPWTSGSPYEQYF.

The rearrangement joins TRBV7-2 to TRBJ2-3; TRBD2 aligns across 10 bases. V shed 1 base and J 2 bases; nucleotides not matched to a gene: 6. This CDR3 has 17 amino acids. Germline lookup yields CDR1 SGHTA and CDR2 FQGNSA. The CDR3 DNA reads TGTGCCAGCAGCTTAGTGGGTAGCGGGGGGCACACAGATACGCAGTATTTT. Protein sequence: CASSLVGSGGHTDTQYF.